Listed below are T cell receptor beta chains from one sample, sequenced in a study of Ad26.COV2.S vaccination and SARS-CoV-2 variants. TCRdb's table, derived via immunoSEQ multiplex PCR, lists solely in-frame clones and lacks some. The sample lists over 400,000 clones, 92% occurring once. The specimen comprised peripheral blood, sampled in a trial of Ad26.COV2.S vaccine versus placebo. The source of these receptors is a person between 18 and 65 years old who received the Ad26.COV2.S COVID-19 vaccine or a placebo. Each CDR3 is given with its conserved first and last residue. The D gene is left open where the match is weak. Part of the rows lack a size; the others show once, few, many or a class for expanded clones.

DNA | CDR3 | size | length | D | J | V
TGTGCCACCAGCAGAGATTTAGGACATGCCTACGAGCAGTACTTC | CATSRDLGHAYEQYF | NA | 15 | NA | TRBJ2-7 | TRBV15
TGTGCCAGCAGCCTACCACTAGCGGGGGAGCAGTTCTTC | CASSLPLAGEQFF | NA | 13 | TRBD2 | TRBJ2-1 | TRBV3-1/TRBV3-2
TGTGCCAGCAGTTTGAGCGGGGGGGCATCCCAAGAGACCCAGTACTTC | CASSLSGGASQETQYF | NA | 16 | TRBD2 | TRBJ2-5 | TRBV7-2
TGTGCCAGTTGGGCCAAAAGGAATTCACCCCTCCACTTT | CASWAKRNSPLHF | NA | 13 | NA | TRBJ1-6 | TRBV28
TGTGCCTGGAGTCGACAGGCGGCCTACGAGCAGTACTTC | CAWSRQAAYEQYF | few | 13 | NA | TRBJ2-7 | TRBV30
TGCGCCAGCAGCCAAGGACCTACCGGGACAGGGGGCACAGATACGCAGTATTTT | CASSQGPTGTGGTDTQYF | NA | 18 | TRBD1 | TRBJ2-3 | TRBV4-1
TGTGCCAGCAGCTCGGACAGGGCAACCCTCCACTTT | CASSSDRATLHF | NA | 12 | TRBD1 | TRBJ1-6 | TRBV7-2
TGTGCCTGGAGTGTAGGGCAGAGTGGCGGAAACACCATATATTTT | CAWSVGQSGGNTIYF | NA | 15 | NA | TRBJ1-3 | TRBV30
TGTGCCAGCAGCTCCATTCCGGGACGCAGCTATGGCTACACCTTC | CASSSIPGRSYGYTF | NA | 15 | NA | TRBJ1-2 | TRBV5-4
TGTGCCAGCAGTTTATGGCCCAATTCACCCCTCCACTTT | CASSLWPNSPLHF | NA | 13 | NA | TRBJ1-6 | TRBV27
TGTGCCAGCAGCTTACTACCGACAGGCGCCTCCTACAATGAGCAGTTCTTC | CASSLLPTGASYNEQFF | NA | 17 | NA | TRBJ2-1 | TRBV7-6
TGTGCCAGCAGTTACTCGGTGCTGGTAGAGACCCAGTACTTC | CASSYSVLVETQYF | NA | 14 | NA | TRBJ2-5 | TRBV6-2/TRBV6-3
TGCGCCAGCAGCCCGGCGGAAGGTGTCGGCTACACCTTC | CASSPAEGVGYTF | NA | 13 | NA | TRBJ1-2 | TRBV4-3
TGTGCCAGCAGCTTGGGACTTGTTAATGAGCAGTTCTTC | CASSLGLVNEQFF | NA | 13 | NA | TRBJ2-1 | TRBV11-2
TGTGCCAGTAGAAACCGACAGCCTAATTCACCCCTCCACTTT | CASRNRQPNSPLHF | NA | 14 | NA | TRBJ1-6 | TRBV19
TGTGCCAGCAGCTTACCCGGACTAGCGGGGGGAAACACCGGGGAGCTGTTTTTT | CASSLPGLAGGNTGELFF | NA | 18 | TRBD2 | TRBJ2-2 | TRBV11-2
TGTGCCAGCAGCCCCTCGGGGAGTTATGGCTACACCTTC | CASSPSGSYGYTF | NA | 13 | NA | TRBJ1-2 | TRBV27
TGTGCCAGCAGCACCCTTATCAGCTCGACCTACAATGAGCAGTTCTTC | CASSTLISSTYNEQFF | few | 16 | NA | TRBJ2-1 | TRBV9
TGTGCCTGGAGTGTGGACAATAGGTACACTGAAGCTTTCTTT | CAWSVDNRYTEAFF | NA | 14 | NA | TRBJ1-1 | TRBV30
TGTGCCAGTAGAAACCCCTCGAATGAGCAGTTCTTC | CASRNPSNEQFF | NA | 12 | NA | TRBJ2-1 | TRBV19
TGTGCCAGCTTCGGGGGGTCACCCACAGATACGCAGTATTTT | CASFGGSPTDTQYF | NA | 14 | TRBD2 | TRBJ2-3 | TRBV2
TGTGCCAGCTCACCATCCAGGGATAGTGGCTACACCTTC | CASSPSRDSGYTF | NA | 13 | NA | TRBJ1-2 | TRBV18